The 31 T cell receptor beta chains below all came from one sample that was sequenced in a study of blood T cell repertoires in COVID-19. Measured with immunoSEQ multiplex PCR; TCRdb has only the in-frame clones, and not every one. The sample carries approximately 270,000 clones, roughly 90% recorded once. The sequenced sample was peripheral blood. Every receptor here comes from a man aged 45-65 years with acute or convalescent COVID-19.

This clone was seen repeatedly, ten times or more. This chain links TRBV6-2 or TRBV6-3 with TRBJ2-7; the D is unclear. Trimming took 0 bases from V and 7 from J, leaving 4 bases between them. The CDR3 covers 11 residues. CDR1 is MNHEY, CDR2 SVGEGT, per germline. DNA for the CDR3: TGTGCCAGCAGTTACTCCGGGGAGCAGTACTTC. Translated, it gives CASSYSGEQYF.

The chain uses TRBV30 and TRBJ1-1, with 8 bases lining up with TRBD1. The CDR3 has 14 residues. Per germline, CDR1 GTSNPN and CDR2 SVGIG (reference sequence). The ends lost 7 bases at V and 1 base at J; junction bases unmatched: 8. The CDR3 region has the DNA TGTGCCTTTTACAGGGGGTATGGGAACACTGAAGCTTTCTTT. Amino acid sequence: CAFYRGYGNTEAFF.

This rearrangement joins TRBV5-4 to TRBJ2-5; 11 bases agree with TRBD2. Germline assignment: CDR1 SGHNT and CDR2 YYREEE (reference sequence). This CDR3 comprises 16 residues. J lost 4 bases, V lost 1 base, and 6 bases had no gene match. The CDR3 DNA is TGTGCCAGCAGCTTGCCTCTAGCGGGGGGTTTAGAGACCCAGTACTTC. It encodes CASSLPLAGGLETQYF.

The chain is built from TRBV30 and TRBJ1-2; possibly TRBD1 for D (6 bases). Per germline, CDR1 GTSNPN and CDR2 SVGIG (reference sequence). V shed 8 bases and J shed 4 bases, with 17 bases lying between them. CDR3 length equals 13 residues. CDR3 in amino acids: CAGQLRAFYGYTF. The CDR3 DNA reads TGTGCCGGACAGCTTCGTGCTTTCTATGGCTACACCTTC.

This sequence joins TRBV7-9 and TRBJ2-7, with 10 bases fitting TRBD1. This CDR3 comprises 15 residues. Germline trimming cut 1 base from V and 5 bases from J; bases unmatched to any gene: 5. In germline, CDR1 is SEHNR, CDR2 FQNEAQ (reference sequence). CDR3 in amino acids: CASSLGPTGGNEQYF. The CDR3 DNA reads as TGTGCCAGCAGCTTAGGCCCGACAGGGGGCAACGAGCAGTACTTC.

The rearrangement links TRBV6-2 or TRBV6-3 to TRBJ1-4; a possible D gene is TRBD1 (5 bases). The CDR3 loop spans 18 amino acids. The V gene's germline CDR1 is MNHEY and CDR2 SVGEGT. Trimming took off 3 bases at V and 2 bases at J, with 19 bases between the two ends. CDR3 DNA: TGTGCCAGCAGTTATCCTCCGGGCAGGGCTGGCACTAATGAAAAACTGTTTTTT. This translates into CASSYPPGRAGTNEKLFF.

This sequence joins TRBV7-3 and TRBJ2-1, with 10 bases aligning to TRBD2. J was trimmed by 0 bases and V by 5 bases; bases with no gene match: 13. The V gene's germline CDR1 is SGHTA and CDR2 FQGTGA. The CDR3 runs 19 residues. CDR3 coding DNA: TGTGCCAGCAGCCCCGTGGGGAAGCGGGGGGGCCTCTCCTACAATGAGCAGTTCTTC. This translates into CASSPVGKRGGLSYNEQFF.

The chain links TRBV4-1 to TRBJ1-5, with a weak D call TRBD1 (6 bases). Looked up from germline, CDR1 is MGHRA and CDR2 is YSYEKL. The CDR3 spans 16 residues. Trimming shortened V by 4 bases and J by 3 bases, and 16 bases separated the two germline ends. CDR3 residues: CASSPLGATPNQPQHF. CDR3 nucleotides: TGCGCCAGCAGCCCATTGGGGGCTACCCCCAATCAGCCCCAGCATTTT.

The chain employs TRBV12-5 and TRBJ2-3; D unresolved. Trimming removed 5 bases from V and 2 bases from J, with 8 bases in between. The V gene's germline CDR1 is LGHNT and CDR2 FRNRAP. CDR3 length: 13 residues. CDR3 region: CASGGPSTDTQYF. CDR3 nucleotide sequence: TGTGCTAGTGGTGGGCCGTCCACAGATACGCAGTATTTT.

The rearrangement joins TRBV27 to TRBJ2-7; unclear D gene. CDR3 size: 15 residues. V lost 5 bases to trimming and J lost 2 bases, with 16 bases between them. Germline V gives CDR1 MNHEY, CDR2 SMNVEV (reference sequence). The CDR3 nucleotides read TGTGCCAGCAGTCCTCGACTGCAACCTACCTACGAGCAGTACTTC. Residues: CASSPRLQPTYEQYF.

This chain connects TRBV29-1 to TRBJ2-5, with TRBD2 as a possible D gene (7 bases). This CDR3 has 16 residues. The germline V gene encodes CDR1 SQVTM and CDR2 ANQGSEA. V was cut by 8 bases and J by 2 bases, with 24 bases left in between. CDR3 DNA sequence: TGCAGCACCCTCATCCCGGCGGGGGCCCTACAAGAGACCCAGTACTTC. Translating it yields CSTLIPAGALQETQYF.

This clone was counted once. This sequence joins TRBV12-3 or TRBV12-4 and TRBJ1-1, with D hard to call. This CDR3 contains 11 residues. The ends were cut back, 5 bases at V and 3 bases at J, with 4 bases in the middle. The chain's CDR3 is CASSPDTEAFF. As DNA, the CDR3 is TGTGCCAGCAGTCCCGACACTGAAGCTTTCTTT.

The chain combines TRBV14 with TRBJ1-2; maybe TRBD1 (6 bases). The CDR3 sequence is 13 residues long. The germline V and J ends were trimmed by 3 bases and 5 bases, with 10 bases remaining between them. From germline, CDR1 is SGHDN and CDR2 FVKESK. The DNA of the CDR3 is TGTGCCAGCAGCCAGGGGGCGAGGTATGGCTACACCTTC. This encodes CASSQGARYGYTF. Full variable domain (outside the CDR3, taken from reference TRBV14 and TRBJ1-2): EAGVTQFPSHSVIEKGQTVTLRCDPISGHDNLYWYRRVMGKEIKFLLHFVKESKQDESGMPNNRFLAERTGGTYSTLKVQPAELEDSGVYFCASSQGARYGYTFGSGTRLTVV.

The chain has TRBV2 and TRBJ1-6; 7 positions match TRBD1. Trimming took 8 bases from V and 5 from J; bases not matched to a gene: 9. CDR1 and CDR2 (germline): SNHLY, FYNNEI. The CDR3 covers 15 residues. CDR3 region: CASCLDRADNSPLHF. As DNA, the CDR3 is TGTGCCAGCTGCCTAGACAGGGCTGATAATTCACCCCTCCACTTT.

In nucleotides, the CDR3 is TGTGCCAGCAGCCTCCAGGGGGAACTTAACACTGAAGCTTTCTTT. This codes for CASSLQGELNTEAFF. The chain recombines TRBV7-9 with TRBJ1-1; 7 positions match TRBD1. V was pared by 5 bases and J by 2 bases, with 8 bases of the junction left unmatched. Germline lookup yields CDR1 SEHNR and CDR2 FQNEAQ (reference sequence). The CDR3 runs to 15 residues.

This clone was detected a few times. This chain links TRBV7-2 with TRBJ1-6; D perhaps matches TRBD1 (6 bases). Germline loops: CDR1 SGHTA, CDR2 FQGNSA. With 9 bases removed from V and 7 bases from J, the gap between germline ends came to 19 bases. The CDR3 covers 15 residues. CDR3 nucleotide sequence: TGTGCCAGTAACACCCTAGGGGGGGCAAATTCACCCCTCCACTTT. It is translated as CASNTLGGANSPLHF.

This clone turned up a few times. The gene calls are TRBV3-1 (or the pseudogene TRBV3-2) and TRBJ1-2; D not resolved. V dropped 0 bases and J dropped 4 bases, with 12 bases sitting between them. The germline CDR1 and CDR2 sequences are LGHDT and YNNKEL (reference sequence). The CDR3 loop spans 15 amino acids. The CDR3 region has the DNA TGTGCCAGCAGCCAAGACACAGAACTGATCTATGGCTACACCTTC. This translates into CASSQDTELIYGYTF.

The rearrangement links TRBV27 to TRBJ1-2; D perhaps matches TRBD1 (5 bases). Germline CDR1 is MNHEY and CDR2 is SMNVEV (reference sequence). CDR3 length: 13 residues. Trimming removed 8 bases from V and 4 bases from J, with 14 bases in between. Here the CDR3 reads CASRPGRIYGYTF. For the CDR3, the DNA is TGTGCCAGCCGTCCAGGGAGGATCTATGGCTACACCTTC.

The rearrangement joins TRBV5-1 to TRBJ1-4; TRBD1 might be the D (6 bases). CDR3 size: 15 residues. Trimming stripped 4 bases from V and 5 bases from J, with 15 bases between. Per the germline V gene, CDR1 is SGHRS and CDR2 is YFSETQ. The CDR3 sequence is CASSPRDIRNEKLFF. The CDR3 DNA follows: TGCGCCAGCAGCCCCCGGGACATAAGGAATGAAAAACTGTTTTTT.

The CDR3 coding sequence is TGCGCCAGCAGCGGGGACAGGCCAGGCAACGAGCAGTACTTC. Translated: CASSGDRPGNEQYF. This rearrangement joins TRBV5-1 to TRBJ2-7; 8 bases fit TRBD1. The V gene end was trimmed by 4 bases and the J gene end by 5 bases; junction bases not matched to a gene: 8. The length of the CDR3 is 14 residues. Germline-derived CDR1 and CDR2 are SGHRS and YFSETQ.

The CDR3 DNA reads TGTGCCAGCAGCTTAGAGGCGGCAACTATGAACACTGAAGCTTTCTTT. It is translated as CASSLEAATMNTEAFF. The V and J genes are TRBV11-1 and TRBJ1-1; D remains ambiguous. Trimming removed 1 base at V and 0 bases at J, with 12 bases between. Germline lookup yields CDR1 SGHAT and CDR2 FQDESV (reference sequence). CDR3 size: 16 residues.

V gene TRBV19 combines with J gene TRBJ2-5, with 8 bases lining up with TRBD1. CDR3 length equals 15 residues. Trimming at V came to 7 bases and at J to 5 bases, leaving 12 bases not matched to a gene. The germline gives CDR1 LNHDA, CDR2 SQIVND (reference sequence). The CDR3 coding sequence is TGTGCCAGTACCCCCAAGCAGGGGGCTGGTGAGACCCAGTACTTC. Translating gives CASTPKQGAGETQYF.

CDR3 coding DNA: TGTGCCAGCAGTCCACAGGGGGGTCAGCCCCAGCATTTT. It is translated as CASSPQGGQPQHF. The J gene is TRBJ1-5, the V gene TRBV27, with 8 bases lining up with TRBD1. This CDR3 spans 13 amino acids. CDR1 and CDR2 from the germline V gene are MNHEY and SMNVEV (reference sequence). V shed 5 bases, J shed 6 bases, and the junction held 3 bases outside the gene matches.

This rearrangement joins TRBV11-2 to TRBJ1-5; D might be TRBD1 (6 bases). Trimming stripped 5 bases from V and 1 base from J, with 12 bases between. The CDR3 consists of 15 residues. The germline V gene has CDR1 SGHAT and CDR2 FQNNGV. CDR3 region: CASSPSQGSNQPQHF. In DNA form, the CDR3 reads TGTGCCAGCAGCCCGTCCCAGGGGAGCAATCAGCCCCAGCATTTT.

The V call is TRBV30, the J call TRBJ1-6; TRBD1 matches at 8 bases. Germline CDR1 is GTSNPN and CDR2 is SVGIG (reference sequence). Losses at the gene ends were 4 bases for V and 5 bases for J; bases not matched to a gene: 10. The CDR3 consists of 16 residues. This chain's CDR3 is CAWTLLGQANNSPLHF. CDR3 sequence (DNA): TGTGCCTGGACTCTCCTGGGACAGGCAAATAATTCACCCCTCCACTTT.

The CDR3 region has the DNA TGTGCCAGTAGTTGGACAGTTAATTCACCCCTCCACTTT. Encoded protein: CASSWTVNSPLHF. The chain couples TRBV19 to TRBJ1-6; D may be TRBD1 (6 bases). CDR1 LNHDA and CDR2 SQIVND come from the germline V gene (reference sequence). This CDR3 comprises 13 residues. The V end was cut by 5 bases, the J end by 6 bases, with 8 bases between.

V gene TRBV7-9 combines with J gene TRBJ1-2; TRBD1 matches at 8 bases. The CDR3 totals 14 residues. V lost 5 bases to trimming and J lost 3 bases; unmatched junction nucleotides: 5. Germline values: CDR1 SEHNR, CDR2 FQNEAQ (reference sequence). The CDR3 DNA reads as TGTGCCAGCAGCCCGACAGGGGCGGACTATGGCTACACCTTC. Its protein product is CASSPTGADYGYTF.

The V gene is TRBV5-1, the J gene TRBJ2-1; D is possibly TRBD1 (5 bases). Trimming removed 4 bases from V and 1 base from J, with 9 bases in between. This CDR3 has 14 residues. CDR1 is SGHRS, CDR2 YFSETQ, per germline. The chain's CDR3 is CASSPQGSYNEQFF. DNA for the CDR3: TGCGCCAGCAGCCCTCAGGGATCCTACAATGAGCAGTTCTTC.

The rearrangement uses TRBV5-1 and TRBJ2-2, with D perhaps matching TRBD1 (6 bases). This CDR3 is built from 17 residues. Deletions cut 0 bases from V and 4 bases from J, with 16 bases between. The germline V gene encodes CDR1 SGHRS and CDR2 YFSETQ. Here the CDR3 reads CASSLVQMLGGTGELFF. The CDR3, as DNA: TGCGCCAGCAGCTTGGTTCAGATGTTAGGGGGCACCGGGGAGCTGTTTTTT.

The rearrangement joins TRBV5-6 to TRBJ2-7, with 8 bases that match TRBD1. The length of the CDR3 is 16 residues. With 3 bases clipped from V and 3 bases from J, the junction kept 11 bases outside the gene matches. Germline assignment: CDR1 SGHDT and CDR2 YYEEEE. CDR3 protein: CASSSYFGTGVYEQYF. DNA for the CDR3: TGTGCCAGCAGCTCCTATTTCGGGACAGGAGTCTACGAGCAGTACTTC.

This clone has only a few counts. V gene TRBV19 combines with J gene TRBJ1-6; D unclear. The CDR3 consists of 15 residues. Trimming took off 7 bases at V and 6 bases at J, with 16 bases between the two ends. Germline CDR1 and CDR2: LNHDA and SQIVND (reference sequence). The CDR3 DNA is TGTGCCAGTAATTCGCCGGGTGAGGGTAATTCACCCCTCCACTTT. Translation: CASNSPGEGNSPLHF.